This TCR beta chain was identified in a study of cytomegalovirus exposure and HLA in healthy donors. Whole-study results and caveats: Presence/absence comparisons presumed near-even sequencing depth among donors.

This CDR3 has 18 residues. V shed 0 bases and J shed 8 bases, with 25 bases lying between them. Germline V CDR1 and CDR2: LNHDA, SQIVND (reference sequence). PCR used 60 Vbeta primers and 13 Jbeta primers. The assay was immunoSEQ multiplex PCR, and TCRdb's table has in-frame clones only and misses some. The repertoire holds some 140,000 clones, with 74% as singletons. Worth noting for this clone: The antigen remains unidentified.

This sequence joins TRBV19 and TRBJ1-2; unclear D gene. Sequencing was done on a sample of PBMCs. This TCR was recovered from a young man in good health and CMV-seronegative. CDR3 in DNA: TGTGCCAGTAGTATAGATCGGTCGAGGCAGAATCGGCTAGGAGGCTACACCTTC. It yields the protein CASSIDRSRQNRLGGYTF.